The 29 T cell receptor beta chains given below trace back to one sample, sequenced in a study of vaccination and CD4 T cells after COVID-19. Their antigens remain unidentified. Treatment denoted: approximately 9-day PBMC culture with coronavirus spike peptide pools or control peptides (ViraFEST assay). Sequencing of the DNA from cultured CD4+ T cells was carried out with the Oncomine TCR Beta short-read assay. In TCRdb, the PCR reads were re-called with MiXCR into one record per CDR3 protein. The table shows around 25,000 distinct CDR3 sequences, with about 61% occurring only once. The sequenced sample was CD4+ T cells from blood, cultured in vitro, obtained after SARS-CoV-2 vaccination. Receptors originate from a human donor who received a COVID-19 vaccine.

This clonotype has only a few counts. The chain is built from TRBV7-2 and TRBJ1-5; TRBD1 aligns across 9 bases. The CDR3 has 20 amino acids. V lost 0 bases and J lost 1; bases outside the gene matches: 13. The germline gives CDR1 SGHTA, CDR2 FQGNSA. CDR3 DNA sequence: TGTGCCAGCAGCTTAGCAGTAGGCGGGACAGGGATGGTAAGCAATCAGCCCCAGCATTTT. The encoded protein is CASSLAVGGTGMVSNQPQHF.

The chain uses TRBV30 and TRBJ1-2; no definite D call. The CDR3 covers 13 residues. Germline-derived CDR1 and CDR2 are GTSNPN and SVGIG (reference sequence). V was shortened by 1 base and J by 2 bases, with 8 bases between the two germline ends. The CDR3 bases are TGTGCCTGGAGTGCCTCGGGCAACTATGGCTACACCTTC. Its protein product is CAWSASGNYGYTF. Supplemented by reference TRBV30 and TRBJ1-2, the full variable domain reads SQTIHQWPATLVQPVGSPLSLECTVEGTSNPNLYWYRQAAGRGLQLLFYSVGIGQISSEVPQNLSASRPQDRQFILSSKKLLLSDSGFYLCAWSASGNYGYTFGSGTRLTVV.

V is TRBV6-5 and J is TRBJ1-2; 7 nucleotides agree with TRBD1. The J segment lost 8 bases and the V segment lost 0 bases, leaving 9 bases of the junction unmatched. Germline V gene lookup returns CDR1 MNHEY and CDR2 SVGAGI. The CDR3 covers 15 residues. CDR3 DNA: TGTGCCAGCAGTTACTCAGGGGGCGTAGATTCGGGCTACACCTTC. This sequence encodes CASSYSGGVDSGYTF.

J is TRBJ2-2 and V is TRBV6-1; D unclear. Germline V gene sequence: CDR1 MNHNS, CDR2 SASEGT. Trimming left V 8 bases short and J 6 bases short, with 13 bases between. The length of the CDR3 is 13 residues. In DNA, the CDR3 is TGTGCCAGCCGACCCCCTAGGGCCGGGGAGCTGTTTTTT. Translation gives CASRPPRAGELFF.

The chain joins TRBV9 to TRBJ1-1; unclear D gene. V was trimmed by 2 bases and J by 8 bases, leaving 10 bases between them. CDR1 and CDR2 from the germline V gene are SGDLS and YYNGEE. CDR3 size: 12 residues. The CDR3 reads CASSVWQSEAFF. The CDR3 bases are TGTGCCAGCAGCGTTTGGCAGAGCGAAGCTTTCTTT.

The chain couples TRBV19 to TRBJ1-1; no clear D gene. The CDR3 has 14 residues. The germline V gene encodes CDR1 LNHDA and CDR2 SQIVND (reference sequence). Trimming took off 5 bases at V and 0 bases at J, with 10 bases between the two ends. The CDR3 nucleotides are TGTGCCAGTAGTGTAGGTGAGGTGAACACTGAAGCTTTCTTT. It is translated as CASSVGEVNTEAFF.

This clonotype has a handful of counts. The rearrangement links TRBV2 to TRBJ1-2, with D possibly matching TRBD1 (6 bases). Trimming stripped 6 bases from V and 0 bases from J, with 17 bases between. The germline gives CDR1 SNHLY, CDR2 FYNNEI. The length of the CDR3 is 16 residues. The CDR3 region has the DNA TGTGCCAGCAGCCAAGATAGGGGGAGGTCTAACTATGGCTACACCTTC. Residues: CASSQDRGRSNYGYTF.

The rearrangement joins TRBV2 to TRBJ1-5; the D is unclear. The CDR3 covers 13 residues. V was pared by 2 bases and J by 11 bases, with 13 bases between. CDR1 and CDR2 (germline): SNHLY, FYNNEI. The CDR3 nucleotides read TGTGCCAGCAGTGAACGGCTCGGGTGGGCCCAGCATTTT. Translated, it gives CASSERLGWAQHF.

The rearrangement joins TRBV19 to TRBJ1-5, with 7 nucleotides matching TRBD1. The CDR3 runs to 15 residues. Germline CDR1 reads LNHDA; CDR2 reads SQIVND (reference sequence). Trimming took 4 bases from V and 6 from J; bases not matched to a gene: 9. Here the CDR3 DNA reads TGTGCCAGTAGTACCTATAACAGGGGCAGTCAGCCCCAGCATTTT. Its translation: CASSTYNRGSQPQHF.

The CDR3 is CASSLAGVDTGELFF. CDR3 nucleotides: TGTGCCAGCAGCTTAGCGGGGGTCGACACCGGGGAGCTGTTTTTT. The chain carries TRBV7-9 and TRBJ2-2; D tentatively fits TRBD1 or TRBD2 (5 bases each). CDR3 length: 15 amino acids. Germline lookup yields CDR1 SEHNR and CDR2 FQNEAQ (reference sequence). Trimming stripped 0 bases from V and 3 bases from J, with 8 bases between.

The chain carries TRBV30 and TRBJ1-1; D remains unclear. Trimming left V 3 bases short and J 0 bases short, with 8 bases between. The CDR3 contains 13 residues. Germline lookup yields CDR1 GTSNPN and CDR2 SVGIG (reference sequence). The CDR3 sequence: CAWRQQMNTEAFF. The DNA for the CDR3 is TGTGCCTGGAGACAACAGATGAACACTGAAGCTTTCTTT.

CDR3 DNA: TGTGCCAGCAGTTTGGTGGGGGACACCGGGGAGCTGTTTTTT. This sequence encodes CASSLVGDTGELFF. The V call is TRBV12-3 or TRBV12-4, the J call TRBJ2-2; possibly TRBD1 or TRBD2 for D (5 bases each). This CDR3 spans 14 amino acids. V was trimmed by 3 bases and J by 3 bases, leaving 8 bases between them.

The CDR3 sequence is CAWSLGLVFGELFF. The CDR3 DNA reads TGTGCCTGGAGTCTGGGACTAGTGTTCGGGGAGCTGTTTTTT. The V and J genes are TRBV30 and TRBJ2-2; 8 positions match TRBD2. CDR1 is GTSNPN, CDR2 SVGIG, per germline (reference sequence). V shed 2 bases, J shed 7 bases, and the junction held 6 bases outside the gene matches. This CDR3 is 14 amino acids long.

The chain couples TRBV20-1 to TRBJ2-7; 8 positions match TRBD1. V shed 3 bases, J shed 5 bases, and the junction held 6 bases outside the gene matches. Per the germline V gene, CDR1 is DFQATT and CDR2 is SNEGSKA (reference sequence). This CDR3 contains 13 residues. The CDR3 is CSASYGQGNEQYF. CDR3 bases: TGCAGTGCTAGTTATGGACAGGGCAACGAGCAGTACTTC.

This clonotype occurred once. J is TRBJ1-3 and V is TRBV6-1, with unresolved D. This CDR3 has 13 residues. The germline gives CDR1 MNHNS, CDR2 SASEGT. V was clipped by 7 bases and J by 2 bases, with 9 bases between them. CDR3 sequence reads: CASTLTPGNTIYF. CDR3 sequence (DNA): TGTGCCAGCACCCTTACTCCTGGAAACACCATATATTTT.

The V call is TRBV2, the J call TRBJ1-2; 10 positions match TRBD1. Germline V gene sequence: CDR1 SNHLY, CDR2 FYNNEI. Trimming at V came to 4 bases and at J to 9 bases, leaving 5 bases not matched to a gene. The length of the CDR3 is 13 residues. The CDR3 spells CASSAGTGARYTF. CDR3 bases: TGTGCCAGCAGTGCCGGGACAGGGGCTCGCTACACCTTC.

The rearrangement links TRBV20-1 to TRBJ1-1; 10 nucleotides line up with TRBD1. The ends lost 3 bases at V and 1 base at J; junction bases unmatched: 11. The V gene's germline CDR1 is DFQATT and CDR2 SNEGSKA (reference sequence). This CDR3 comprises 17 residues. The CDR3 coding sequence is TGCAGTGCTAGGGAGACAGGGGGCGTAACGTCGAACACTGAAGCTTTCTTT. Amino acids: CSARETGGVTSNTEAFF.

In this sample, this clonotype turned up a few times. The chain is built from TRBV19 and TRBJ1-2; D possibly corresponds to TRBD1 (5 bases). This CDR3 spans 16 amino acids. The germline V gene encodes CDR1 LNHDA and CDR2 SQIVND (reference sequence). Trimming left V 7 bases short and J 6 bases short, with 24 bases between. This CDR3 is CASTRPQGSVRDGYTF. In DNA form, the CDR3 reads TGTGCCAGTACCCGGCCGCAGGGATCGGTAAGAGATGGCTACACCTTC.

This clonotype was detected a few times. The chain carries TRBV27 and TRBJ1-6; no firm D call. There are 12 residues in the CDR3. V lost 2 bases and J 7 bases, leaving 3 bases between the germline ends. The germline V gene encodes CDR1 MNHEY and CDR2 SMNVEV (reference sequence). In DNA, the CDR3 is TGTGCCAGCAGTTTAAGCAATTCACCCCTCCACTTT. Protein product: CASSLSNSPLHF.

This chain uses TRBV24-1 with TRBJ2-3; D is tentatively TRBD1 or TRBD2 (5 bases each). The ends were cut back, 3 bases at V and 1 base at J, with 13 bases in the middle. In germline, CDR1 is KGHDR, CDR2 SFDVKD. The CDR3 runs 16 residues. The CDR3 loop is CATSDGGQGGTDTQYF. CDR3 in DNA: TGTGCCACCAGTGATGGTGGGCAGGGAGGCACAGATACGCAGTATTTT.

This chain uses TRBV19 with TRBJ1-5, with no clear D. The CDR3 consists of 14 residues. Germline CDR1 LNHDA, CDR2 SQIVND (reference sequence). The V end lost 1 base, the J end lost 0 bases, and 4 bases lay between the germline ends. CDR3 in amino acids: CASSIGNSNQPQHF. The DNA of the CDR3 is TGTGCCAGTAGTATAGGGAATAGCAATCAGCCCCAGCATTTT.

V is TRBV20-1 and J is TRBJ2-3; 8 nucleotides line up with TRBD2. J gave up 4 bases and V 3 bases, and 3 bases lay outside the gene matches. Germline loops: CDR1 DFQATT, CDR2 SNEGSKA (reference sequence). The CDR3 totals 13 residues. CDR3 DNA: TGCAGTGCTAGCGGGGGGGCTCCAGATACGCAGTATTTT. Amino acids: CSASGGAPDTQYF.

The CDR3 here is CSAHRGQTNEKLFF. The DNA of the CDR3 is TGCAGTGCTCACAGGGGCCAAACTAATGAAAAACTGTTTTTT. This chain uses TRBV20-1 with TRBJ1-4; 7 bases match TRBD1. Germline CDR1 and CDR2: DFQATT and SNEGSKA (reference sequence). Trimming removed 5 bases from V and 1 base from J; junction bases left unmatched: 4. The CDR3 spans 14 residues.

The chain is built from TRBV30 and TRBJ2-3; TRBD1 might be the D (5 bases). The V end lost 1 base, the J end lost 4 bases, and 9 bases lay between the germline ends. The CDR3 has 13 amino acids. CDR1 and CDR2 (germline): GTSNPN, SVGIG (reference sequence). The CDR3 reads CAWSGIGADTQYF. The CDR3 DNA follows: TGTGCCTGGAGTGGTATAGGGGCAGATACGCAGTATTTT.

V gene TRBV2 combines with J gene TRBJ2-7, with 7 bases that match TRBD1. In germline, CDR1 is SNHLY, CDR2 FYNNEI. The CDR3 covers 13 residues. The V segment lost 8 bases and the J segment 4 bases; nucleotides outside the gene matches: 8. The DNA of the CDR3 is TGTGCCAGCGCCTGGACAGGAGGATACGAGCAGTACTTC. This gives the protein CASAWTGGYEQYF. Supplemented by reference TRBV2 and TRBJ2-7, the full variable domain reads EPEVTQTPSHQVTQMGQEVILRCVPISNHLYFYWYRQILGQKVEFLVSFYNNEISEKSEIFDDQFSVERPDGSNFTLKIRSTKLEDSAMYFCASAWTGGYEQYFGPGTRLTVT.

V and J are TRBV7-9 and TRBJ1-1; D remains unclear. Germline CDR1 and CDR2: SEHNR and FQNEAQ (reference sequence). V lost 2 bases to trimming and J lost 3 bases, with 7 bases between them. The CDR3 loop spans 13 amino acids. CDR3 DNA sequence: TGTGCCAGCAGCTTATTCGGGGACACTGAAGCTTTCTTT. Translated, it gives CASSLFGDTEAFF. The full variable domain, in which reference TRBV7-9 and TRBJ1-1 provide the parts outside the CDR3, is DTGVSQNPRHKITKRGQNVTFRCDPISEHNRLYWYRQTLGQGPEFLTYFQNEAQLEKSRLLSDRFSAERPKGSFSTLEIQRTEQGDSAMYLCASSLFGDTEAFFGQGTRLTVV.

The chain is built from TRBV19 and TRBJ1-2, with TRBD1 identical over 7 bases. CDR1 is LNHDA, CDR2 SQIVND, per germline (reference sequence). The CDR3 has 18 amino acids. V was pared by 1 base and J by 7 bases, with 18 bases of the junction left unmatched. Here the CDR3 DNA reads TGTGCCAGTAGTATAGGGTTCGGTACAGGGGCTCTCCTAGCTGGCTACACCTTC. Translation gives CASSIGFGTGALLAGYTF.

V usage is TRBV5-1 and J usage is TRBJ1-1; D is undetermined. The CDR3 totals 16 residues. Per the germline V gene, CDR1 is SGHRS and CDR2 is YFSETQ. Trimming removed 0 bases at V and 1 base at J, with 13 bases between. CDR3 bases: TGCGCCAGCAGCTTGGTGGGGAGGGTGCAGAACACTGAAGCTTTCTTT. This codes for CASSLVGRVQNTEAFF.

This clonotype was recorded once. This rearrangement joins TRBV10-2 to TRBJ2-7, with D unclear. Trimming left V 7 bases short and J 4 bases short, with 11 bases between. CDR1 and CDR2 from the germline V gene are WSHSY and SAAADI. This CDR3 has 12 amino acids. The CDR3 is CASTAAGYEQYF. Written as DNA, the CDR3 is TGCGCCAGCACAGCAGCCGGATACGAGCAGTACTTC.